This record looks at one T cell receptor (beta chain) sequence and its context. These data belong to a study of blood T cell repertoires in COVID-19. V was pared by 6 bases and J by 8 bases, with 16 bases between. The CDR3 extends over 12 amino acids. Germline V gives CDR1 SQVTM, CDR2 ANQGSEA. Produced via immunoSEQ multiplex PCR; TCRdb's table is partial and in-frame only. The table includes about 74,000 clones, 88% detected once. The source material was peripheral blood. This clonotype was obtained from a woman older than 75 with active or convalescent COVID-19. This chain joins TRBV29-1 and TRBJ1-1; D not resolved. The CDR3 is CSVEEEGWEAFF. The DNA for the CDR3 is TGCAGCGTCGAGGAGGAGGGATGGGAAGCTTTCTTT.